This entry lists 30 T cell receptor beta chains sequenced from one sample in a study of cytomegalovirus exposure and HLA in healthy donors (dated by TCRdb to about 2017). The method was the immunoSEQ multiplex PCR assay. For the multiplex PCR, a mixture combining 60 forward primers for TCR Vbeta segments and 13 reverse primers for TCR Jbeta segments was used. Not all clones reach the TCRdb copy of this immuneACCESS table, which keeps in-frame sequences only. Checked studies attribute under half of the gap to unresolved V genes and leave the rest unexplained. For this sample there are more than 110,000 clones; about 78% appear just once. 2.8% of the sample goes to the ten largest clones. Material for sequencing was PBMCs. The receptors derive from a male donor in good health and CMV-seronegative.

The chain is built from TRBV25-1 and TRBJ2-5, with a possible D match to TRBD2 (5 bases). The germline V gene encodes CDR1 MGHDK and CDR2 SYGVNS. V dropped 2 bases and J dropped 2 bases, with 9 bases sitting between them. CDR3 length: 14 residues. CDR3 nucleotides: TGTGCCAGCAGTGAACGTCGGGGACAAGAGACCCAGTACTTC. It specifies CASSERRGQETQYF.

The genes are TRBV6-5 and TRBJ1-1, with 10 nucleotides matching TRBD1. Germline V gene lookup returns CDR1 MNHEY and CDR2 SVGAGI. With V trimmed by 8 bases and J by 4 bases, 4 bases remained unmatched. This CDR3 is built from 13 residues. CDR3 protein: CASSDRGPTEAFF. In nucleotides, the CDR3 is TGTGCCAGCTCTGACAGGGGGCCCACTGAAGCTTTCTTT.

The chain links TRBV5-6 to TRBJ1-6; 9 bases align to TRBD1. Germline-derived CDR1 and CDR2 are SGHDT and YYEEEE. With V trimmed by 4 bases and J by 7 bases, 9 bases remained unmatched. This CDR3 is built from 16 residues. CDR3 sequence: CASSAGTGWENSPLHF. The CDR3 DNA sequence: TGTGCCAGCAGCGCCGGGACAGGGTGGGAAAATTCACCCCTCCACTTT.

This chain uses TRBV7-2 with TRBJ2-2; TRBD1 agrees at 8 bases. The junction had 7 bases not matched to a gene; V was cut back by 0 bases and J by 7 bases. The germline V gene encodes CDR1 SGHTA and CDR2 FQGNSA. The CDR3 extends over 16 amino acids. The CDR3 sequence is CASSLAGRGLGGELFF. CDR3 coding DNA: TGTGCCAGCAGCTTAGCGGGCAGGGGGCTAGGCGGGGAGCTGTTTTTT.

The chain combines TRBV10-3 with TRBJ2-1; perhaps TRBD1 as D (7 bases). Trimming stripped 7 bases from V and 7 bases from J, with 14 bases between. CDR1 is ENHRY, CDR2 SYGVKD, per germline. The CDR3 runs to 13 residues. CDR3 residues: CAIMAAGGNEQFF. The CDR3 region has the DNA TGTGCCATCATGGCGGCAGGGGGGAATGAGCAGTTCTTC.

This rearrangement joins TRBV9 to TRBJ2-1, with 14 bases matching TRBD2. Germline CDR1 and CDR2: SGDLS and YYNGEE. The CDR3 contains 16 residues. The trim removed 6 bases at V and 6 bases at J, leaving 8 bases unmatched. The CDR3 loop reads CASNALGTSGSNEQFF. The CDR3 DNA reads TGTGCCAGCAACGCGCTAGGGACTAGCGGGAGCAATGAGCAGTTCTTC.

This clone was found a few times. The chain recombines TRBV30 with TRBJ1-1; D gene uncertain. Germline V gene data show CDR1 as GTSNPN and CDR2 as SVGIG (reference sequence). V shed 4 bases and J shed 6 bases, with 12 bases lying between them. The CDR3 has 12 residues. CDR3 protein: CAWNVAGPEAFF. The CDR3 DNA reads TGTGCCTGGAATGTTGCGGGTCCTGAAGCTTTCTTT.

CDR3 sequence (DNA): TGTGCCAGTAGGGAGCGGACAGGGGGCAGGGAGACCCAGTACTTC. The encoded protein is CASRERTGGRETQYF. The chain links TRBV19 to TRBJ2-5, with 11 positions matching TRBD1. This CDR3 contains 15 residues. Per the germline V gene, CDR1 is LNHDA and CDR2 is SQIVND (reference sequence). V was pared by 6 bases and J by 5 bases, with 8 bases of the junction left unmatched.

This clone was seen at least ten times. The chain has TRBV6-5 and TRBJ2-7; TRBD1 agrees at 10 bases. The CDR3 spans 15 residues. J lost 2 bases, V lost 5 bases, and 6 bases had no gene match. Germline values: CDR1 MNHEY, CDR2 SVGAGI. CDR3 sequence reads: CASSNYGQGAYEQYF. CDR3 DNA: TGTGCCAGCAGTAACTACGGACAGGGGGCCTACGAGCAGTACTTC.

Here the CDR3 reads CASSIPRGAGSEKLFF. Written as DNA, the CDR3 is TGTGCCAGTAGTATCCCCAGGGGCGCTGGGAGTGAAAAACTGTTTTTT. V gene TRBV19 combines with J gene TRBJ1-4; the D gene is possibly TRBD1 (6 bases). The CDR3 spans 16 residues. V was pared by 3 bases and J by 7 bases, with 18 bases between. Germline V gene sequence: CDR1 LNHDA, CDR2 SQIVND (reference sequence).

The rearrangement uses TRBV27 and TRBJ1-1, with 9 bases identical to TRBD1. V shed 3 bases and J 3 bases; nucleotides not matched to a gene: 2. Germline-derived CDR1 and CDR2 are MNHEY and SMNVEV (reference sequence). The CDR3 consists of 14 residues. The CDR3: CASSLGQGYTEAFF. The CDR3 nucleotides read TGTGCCAGCAGTTTGGGACAGGGTTACACTGAAGCTTTCTTT.

This chain links TRBV12-5 with TRBJ2-3; a possible D gene is TRBD1 (5 bases). Germline V CDR1 and CDR2: LGHNT, FRNRAP. The CDR3 has 11 residues. This CDR3 is CAMGQADTQYF. In nucleotides, the CDR3 is TGTGCCATGGGGCAGGCAGATACGCAGTATTTT. Using reference TRBV12-5 and TRBJ2-3 for the parts outside the CDR3, the full variable domain is DARVTQTPRHKVTEMGQEVTMRCQPILGHNTVFWYRQTMMQGLELLAYFRNRAPLDDSGMPKDRFSAEMPDATLATLKIQPSEPRDSAVYFCAMGQADTQYFGPGTRLTVL.

The CDR3 coding sequence is TGTGCCAGCATGACTAGTCCGGATGAGCAGTTCTTC. Its protein is CASMTSPDEQFF. The chain combines TRBV2 with TRBJ2-1; maybe TRBD2 (6 bases). Germline loops: CDR1 SNHLY, CDR2 FYNNEI. V lost 7 bases, J lost 8 bases, and 12 bases lay in between. This CDR3 is built from 12 residues.

The V gene is TRBV19, the J gene TRBJ2-2; 7 bases are shared with TRBD2. After removal of 3 bases from V and 2 bases from J, the junction contained 6 bases not matched to a gene. This CDR3 region has 16 residues. The germline V gene encodes CDR1 LNHDA and CDR2 SQIVND (reference sequence). Here the CDR3 reads CASSIIWDYNTGELFF. In DNA form, the CDR3 reads TGTGCCAGTAGTATTATTTGGGACTACAACACCGGGGAGCTGTTTTTT.

The gene calls are TRBV14 and TRBJ2-3, with D perhaps matching TRBD1 (5 bases). CDR3 size: 15 residues. CDR1 is SGHDN, CDR2 FVKESK, per germline. Trimming took 0 bases from V and 3 from J, leaving 10 bases between them. CDR3 in DNA: TGTGCCAGCAGCCAAGAAAGTCCAGGGACAGATACGCAGTATTTT. The encoded protein is CASSQESPGTDTQYF.

V gene TRBV4-3 combines with J gene TRBJ1-5; 7 bases match TRBD1. This CDR3 has 15 residues. With 0 bases clipped from V and 6 bases from J, the junction kept 5 bases outside the gene matches. Germline V gives CDR1 LGHNA, CDR2 YSLEER. CDR3 bases: TGCGCCAGCAGCCAAGATCGAGGGGGCGGTCAGCCCCAGCATTTT. Its protein product is CASSQDRGGGQPQHF.

The rearrangement uses TRBV2 and TRBJ2-3, with TRBD2 matching 10 bases. The CDR3 covers 15 residues. With V trimmed by 6 bases and J by 2 bases, 5 bases remained unmatched. The V gene's germline CDR1 is SNHLY and CDR2 FYNNEI. CDR3 amino acids: CASSVSGGPTDTQYF. Here the CDR3 DNA reads TGTGCCAGCAGCGTTAGCGGGGGGCCCACAGATACGCAGTATTTT.

This rearrangement joins TRBV7-2 to TRBJ2-2; 11 bases are a match to TRBD1. The germline CDR1 and CDR2 sequences are SGHTA and FQGNSA. The CDR3 has 18 amino acids. J was trimmed by 6 bases and V by 0 bases; bases with no gene match: 9. Here the CDR3 reads CASSLANGGQGAAGELFF. As DNA, the CDR3 is TGTGCCAGCAGCTTAGCGAATGGTGGACAGGGGGCGGCCGGGGAGCTGTTTTTT.

The chain links TRBV6-5 to TRBJ1-1, with TRBD1 identical over 8 bases. CDR3 size: 16 residues. The ends lost 2 bases at V and 3 bases at J; junction bases unmatched: 8. The germline gives CDR1 MNHEY, CDR2 SVGAGI. The CDR3 reads CASSYDQGAWDTEAFF. As DNA, the CDR3 is TGTGCCAGCAGTTACGATCAGGGGGCGTGGGACACTGAAGCTTTCTTT.

The CDR3 DNA follows: TGTGCCAGCAGCCTGGGTATAACTCAAGGAGGCGATACGCAGTATTTT. It is translated as CASSLGITQGGDTQYF. V and J are TRBV7-3 and TRBJ2-3; D is perhaps TRBD2 (5 bases). The germline V gene has CDR1 SGHTA and CDR2 FQGTGA. Trimming cost V 5 bases and J 6 bases, with 21 bases left between them. The CDR3 is made up of 16 amino acids. Using reference TRBV7-3 and TRBJ2-3 for the parts outside the CDR3, the full variable domain is GAGVSQTPSNKVTEKGKYVELRCDPISGHTALYWYRQSLGQGPEFLIYFQGTGAADDSGLPNDRFFAVRPEGSVSTLKIQRTERGDSAVYLCASSLGITQGGDTQYFGPGTRLTVL.

The chain links TRBV29-1 to TRBJ1-1; D gene uncertain. Germline values: CDR1 SQVTM, CDR2 ANQGSEA. The CDR3 consists of 10 residues. Trimming removed 8 bases at V and 5 bases at J, with 9 bases between. CDR3 residues: CSTSATEAFF. DNA for the CDR3: TGCAGCACCTCCGCGACTGAAGCTTTCTTT.

The V call is TRBV7-9, the J call TRBJ2-2; D is possibly TRBD2 (6 bases). Trimming removed 2 bases at V and 1 base at J, with 20 bases between. Germline assignment: CDR1 SEHNR and CDR2 FQNEAQ (reference sequence). This CDR3 has 19 amino acids. The CDR3 sequence is CASSLLFLAGKRNTGELFF. As DNA, the CDR3 is TGTGCCAGCAGCTTACTATTTCTCGCGGGGAAGCGGAACACCGGGGAGCTGTTTTTT.

This clone has only a few counts. The gene calls are TRBV6-4 and TRBJ1-1, with 8 bases that match TRBD1. Germline V gives CDR1 MRHNA, CDR2 SNTAGT. With V trimmed by 2 bases and J by 1 base, 3 bases remained unmatched. The CDR3 is made up of 15 amino acids. The DNA for the CDR3 is TGTGCCAGCAGTGACACCGGGACAGGGAACACTGAAGCTTTCTTT. Translating it yields CASSDTGTGNTEAFF.

This chain links TRBV4-1 with TRBJ2-7; 10 bases fit TRBD2. CDR3 size: 21 residues. Germline CDR1 MGHRA, CDR2 YSYEKL. V dropped 1 base and J dropped 0; count of bases not matched to a gene: 18. CDR3 coding DNA: TGCGCCAGCAGCCAAGTTCGAAGAGCTAGCGGGGGACTATTAAGCTCCTACGAGCAGTACTTC. Translated: CASSQVRRASGGLLSSYEQYF.

The J gene is TRBJ2-1, the V gene TRBV15, with 11 bases that match TRBD2. V shed 0 bases, J shed 6 bases, and the junction held 7 bases outside the gene matches. Looked up from germline, CDR1 is LNHNV and CDR2 is YYDKDF (reference sequence). The CDR3 consists of 17 residues. The CDR3 DNA is TGTGCCACCAGCAGAGAAGAGACTAGCGGGGCGGCCAATGAGCAGTTCTTC. Translated, it gives CATSREETSGAANEQFF.

This clone was seen more than once but under ten times. The V gene is TRBV25-1, the J gene TRBJ2-1, with D hard to call. This CDR3 region has 12 residues. V was shortened by 3 bases and J by 10 bases, with 10 bases between the two germline ends. Germline V gene sequence: CDR1 MGHDK, CDR2 SYGVNS. In DNA form, the CDR3 reads TGTGCCAGCAGTGACCTAGTAGGCGAGCAGTTCTTC. Encoded protein: CASSDLVGEQFF. Full variable domain (missing parts from reference TRBV25-1 and TRBJ2-1): EADIYQTPRYLVIGTGKKITLECSQTMGHDKMYWYQQDPGMELHLIHYSYGVNSTEKGDLSSESTVSRIRTEHFPLTLESARPSHTSQYLCASSDLVGEQFFGPGTRLTVL.

The chain carries TRBV27 and TRBJ2-2; perhaps TRBD2 as D (5 bases). V lost 0 bases, J lost 4 bases, and 18 bases lay in between. The germline V gene encodes CDR1 MNHEY and CDR2 SMNVEV (reference sequence). The CDR3 spans 18 residues. CDR3: CASSLSGLSGERTGELFF. For the CDR3, the DNA is TGTGCCAGCAGTTTATCCGGATTAAGCGGAGAACGCACCGGGGAGCTGTTTTTT.

Points on this clone: A junction end diverges from the germline sequence, so it may reflect a read error. The CDR3 loop reads CARSLARGGKSYEQYF. CDR3 sequence (DNA): TGTGCCCGCAGCTTAGCCCGCGGCGGGAAGTCCTACGAGCAGTACTTC. The rearrangement links TRBV7-9 to TRBJ2-7; D might be TRBD2 (6 bases). Per germline, CDR1 SEHNR and CDR2 FQNEAQ (reference sequence). The CDR3 has 16 amino acids.

The chain links TRBV7-3 to TRBJ1-4; the D gene is possibly TRBD1 (5 bases). This CDR3 contains 15 residues. The germline V and J ends were trimmed by 4 bases and 0 bases, with 9 bases remaining between them. The germline V gene encodes CDR1 SGHTA and CDR2 FQGTGA. The CDR3 region is CASSSDRSTNEKLFF. Here the CDR3 DNA reads TGTGCCAGCAGCTCCGACAGATCAACTAATGAAAAACTGTTTTTT.

This chain connects TRBV7-2 to TRBJ2-2; 11 bases line up with TRBD2. J was trimmed by 2 bases and V by 2 bases; bases with no gene match: 4. Germline V gene data show CDR1 as SGHTA and CDR2 as FQGNSA. The CDR3 totals 17 residues. DNA of the CDR3: TGTGCCAGCAGCTTACATAGACTAGCGGGAAACACCGGGGAGCTGTTTTTT. Translated, it gives CASSLHRLAGNTGELFF.